The rows below give T cell receptor beta chains drawn from one sample of a study of metastatic and nonmetastatic thyroid tumors. TCRdb re-clonotyped the PCR reads via MiXCR. The data contain tens of thousands of clones, under 4.5% of them singletons. The sequenced sample was blood. The receptor set was obtained from a female donor with papillary thyroid cancer or a benign thyroid nodule (not recorded which). Some clones in this sample may be carry-over from other donors' samples. The CDR3 runs from the conserved cysteine through the conserved F or W. Each record gives: D gene, V gene, clone size, J gene, CDR3 DNA, CDR3 protein. The D gene is left open where the match is weak. Rows give clone size only sometimes, using once, few, many, or a class for an expanded clone.

-,TRBV4-2,many,TRBJ1-4,TGTGCCAGCAGCCAAACCCACCGGGAAAAACTGTTTTTT,CASSQTHREKLFF
-,TRBV10-2,many,TRBJ2-6,TGCGCCAGCAGTGACAGGTACTCTGGGGCCAACGTCCTGACTTTC,CASSDRYSGANVLTF
TRBD1,TRBV4-2,many,TRBJ2-5,TGTGCCAGCAGCCAAGATCCGGGACGGACAGGGCAAGAGACCCAGTACTTC,CASSQDPGRTGQETQYF
TRBD1,TRBV5-1,many,TRBJ1-4,TGCGCCAGCAGCGGACAGGGGTCAGATAATGAAAAACTGTTTTTT,CASSGQGSDNEKLFF
TRBD2,TRBV7-6,few,TRBJ2-7,TGTGCCAGCATCCCGCTAGCGGGATGTCTCTACGAGCAGTACTTC,CASIPLAGCLYEQYF
-,TRBV12-3/TRBV12-4,few,TRBJ2-7,TGTGTCAGCAGTCATAGTGGGAGCCCCTACGAGAAGTACTTC,CVSSHSGSPYEKYF
TRBD2,TRBV7-9,-,TRBJ2-2,TGTGCCAGCAGCTTATGGGAGGGCGGGGAGCAGTTTTTT,CASSLWEGGEQFF
-,TRBV14,-,TRBJ1-1,TGTGCCAGCAGCCAAGAACCGGGGGGGGGCGGGACTGAAGCTTTCTTT,CASSQEPGGGGTEAFF
TRBD1,TRBV6-2/TRBV6-3,-,TRBJ1-6,TGTGCCAGCAGCCCCACAGAGGGGGCCGCTTATTCACCCCTCCACTTT,CASSPTEGAAYSPLHF
-,TRBV10-2,few,TRBJ2-7,TGCTCCAGCAGTCATAGGACAGACAATCCCTACGAGCAGTACTTC,CSSSHRTDNPYEQYF
TRBD2,TRBV6-1,-,TRBJ2-7,TGTGCCAGCAGCCGGACTAGCGGGAGGAAAGAGGAGTACTTC,CASSRTSGRKEEYF
-,TRBV12-3/TRBV12-4,few,TRBJ1-1,TGTGCCAGCAGGAGTGGGACTGAAGCTTTCTTT,CASRSGTEAFF
-,TRBV6-2/TRBV6-3,-,TRBJ2-7,TGTGCCAGCACCGGATCAGGTGGATCCTACGAGCAGTACTTC,CASTGSGGSYEQYF
TRBD2,TRBV10-3,-,TRBJ2-7,TGTGCCAACAGTGGAAATAGCGGGAACGAACAGTACTTC,CANSGNSGNEQYF
TRBD1,TRBV24-1,few,TRBJ2-1,TGTGCCACCAGTGATTCCGGACAGGGGGCTTACAATGAGCAGTTCTTC,CATSDSGQGAYNEQFF
-,TRBV6-1,many,TRBJ1-1,TGTGCCAGCAGCCCTCGACAGGTTGGGGGGGGCACTGAAGCTTTCTTT,CASSPRQVGGGTEAFF
-,TRBV28,-,TRBJ2-7,TGTGCCAGCAGCTCTCTTTTGGGTAGCGCATGCAAGCAGTACTTC,CASSSLLGSACKQYF
-,TRBV6-1,-,TRBJ2-5,TGTGCCAGCAGTGGCACCCCCCTATGGGGGGGCTTGGAGACCCAGTACTTC,CASSGTPLWGGLETQYF
-,TRBV5-6,-,TRBJ1-2,TGTGCCAGCAGCTTACGACAGATCTTTAGGTATGGCTACACCTTC,CASSLRQIFRYGYTF